These 22 T cell receptor beta chains were all obtained from the same sample, sequenced in a study of blood T cell repertoires in COVID-19. The data were produced by immunoSEQ multiplex PCR, yet TCRdb's version contains in-frame clones alone and is incomplete. The data show under 500,000 clones, with nearly 90% seen just once and roughly 1.9% held by the top ten. The sequencing sample was made of PBMCs or T cells enriched from blood (not recorded which). The receptors here all came from a woman aged 18-29 years with acute COVID-19.

The rearrangement links TRBV30 to TRBJ2-3, with 9 bases aligning to TRBD2. This CDR3 has 15 residues. V shed 1 base and J 3 bases; nucleotides not matched to a gene: 5. Germline lookup yields CDR1 GTSNPN and CDR2 SVGIG (reference sequence). In nucleotides, the CDR3 is TGTGCCTGGAGTGATACTAGCGGGCTAACAGATACGCAGTATTTT. Translation gives CAWSDTSGLTDTQYF.

The chain employs TRBV27 and TRBJ1-5; no clear D gene. The germline V and J ends were trimmed by 3 bases and 2 bases, with 14 bases remaining between them. The germline V gene has CDR1 MNHEY and CDR2 SMNVEV (reference sequence). There are 16 residues in the CDR3. CDR3 amino acids: CASSLFRGQGNQPQHF. The CDR3 DNA sequence: TGTGCCAGCAGTTTGTTTCGCGGGCAGGGCAATCAGCCCCAGCATTTT.

The J gene is TRBJ1-2, the V gene TRBV25-1, with no clear D. The CDR3 is 11 amino acids. The germline gives CDR1 MGHDK, CDR2 SYGVNS. Trimming left V 4 bases short and J 5 bases short, with 5 bases between. CDR3 amino acids: CASSALYGYTF. The CDR3 nucleotides are TGTGCCAGCAGTGCCCTGTATGGCTACACCTTC.

This clone appeared once. The rearrangement uses TRBV2 and TRBJ1-5; a possible D gene is TRBD1 (5 bases). V shed 1 base and J shed 7 bases, with 14 bases lying between them. This CDR3 is 15 amino acids long. Germline V gene lookup returns CDR1 SNHLY and CDR2 FYNNEI. CDR3 sequence: CASSEGSSAGQPQHF. In DNA, the CDR3 is TGTGCCAGCAGTGAAGGGAGTTCCGCAGGGCAGCCCCAGCATTTT. The entire variable domain, with the rest obtained from reference TRBV2 and TRBJ1-5, is as follows: EPEVTQTPSHQVTQMGQEVILRCVPISNHLYFYWYRQILGQKVEFLVSFYNNEISEKSEIFDDQFSVERPDGSNFTLKIRSTKLEDSAMYFCASSEGSSAGQPQHFGDGTRLSIL.

The V and J genes are TRBV5-1 and TRBJ2-2, with a possible D match to TRBD1 (5 bases). CDR3 size: 17 residues. CDR1 and CDR2 from the germline V gene are SGHRS and YFSETQ. Trimming took off 0 bases at V and 0 bases at J, with 12 bases between the two ends. Written as DNA, the CDR3 is TGCGCCAGCAGCTTGGACCCGGCGACAGCGAACACCGGGGAGCTGTTTTTT. Amino acid sequence: CASSLDPATANTGELFF.

V and J are TRBV19 and TRBJ1-2, with 8 nucleotides matching TRBD1. After removal of 7 bases from V and 4 bases from J, the junction contained 2 bases not matched to a gene. The CDR3 consists of 12 residues. Germline values: CDR1 LNHDA, CDR2 SQIVND (reference sequence). The CDR3, as DNA: TGTGCCAGTACAACAGGGGGCTATGGCTACACCTTC. Protein sequence: CASTTGGYGYTF. The whole variable domain, remainder taken from reference TRBV19 and TRBJ1-2, is DGGITQSPKYLFRKEGQNVTLSCEQNLNHDAMYWYRQDPGQGLRLIYYSQIVNDFQKGDIAEGYSVSREKKESFPLTVTSAQKNPTAFYLCASTTGGYGYTFGSGTRLTVV.

This sequence joins TRBV7-9 and TRBJ2-3, with 9 bases identical to TRBD2. Trimming removed 3 bases from V and 5 bases from J; junction bases left unmatched: 6. The CDR3 length is 15 residues. In germline, CDR1 is SEHNR, CDR2 FQNEAQ (reference sequence). DNA of the CDR3: TGTGCCAGCAGCTTCGAAGGACTAGCGAAAGATACGCAGTATTTT. This encodes CASSFEGLAKDTQYF.

The chain links TRBV14 to TRBJ1-1; D unclear. The CDR3 extends over 13 amino acids. CDR1 and CDR2 from the germline V gene are SGHDN and FVKESK. The germline V and J ends were trimmed by 4 bases and 4 bases, with 10 bases remaining between them. For the CDR3, the DNA is TGTGCCAGCAGCCGTCGGAGCCCCACTGAAGCTTTCTTT. Amino acid sequence: CASSRRSPTEAFF.

V gene TRBV28 combines with J gene TRBJ2-2; the D is unclear. V gave up 3 bases and J gave up 1 base, with 6 bases separating them. The CDR3 length is 14 residues. Germline V gene lookup returns CDR1 MDHEN and CDR2 SYDVKM. For the CDR3, the DNA is TGTGCCAGCAGTTTTCGACAGAACACCGGGGAGCTGTTTTTT. Its translation is CASSFRQNTGELFF.

The gene calls are TRBV27 and TRBJ2-5; perhaps TRBD2 as D (7 bases). This CDR3 region has 17 residues. Germline CDR1 reads MNHEY; CDR2 reads SMNVEV (reference sequence). The ends were cut back, 8 bases at V and 1 base at J, with 23 bases in the middle. The chain's CDR3 is CASGEVMGGGIQETQYF. As DNA, the CDR3 is TGTGCCAGCGGCGAAGTCATGGGAGGGGGAATCCAAGAGACCCAGTACTTC.

The chain joins TRBV21-1 to TRBJ2-6; TRBD1 reflects the table's D call only, with no check against the DNA. TRBV21-1 is described as a pseudogene. CDR3 length: 16 residues. CDR3 loop: CASIPGEGSGANVLTF. DNA for the CDR3: TGTGCCAGCATCCCAGGGGAAGGCTCTGGGGCCAACGTCCTGACTTTC.

The chain recombines TRBV30 with TRBJ1-2, with 9 nucleotides matching TRBD1. Germline V gives CDR1 GTSNPN, CDR2 SVGIG (reference sequence). Trimming at V came to 4 bases and at J to 8 bases, leaving 17 bases not matched to a gene. The CDR3 extends over 16 amino acids. In nucleotides, the CDR3 is TGTGCCTGGACTAGAACAGGGGGCTTTGCGCATTCAGGCTACACCTTC. This encodes CAWTRTGGFAHSGYTF.

This chain uses TRBV6-5 with TRBJ1-5; 7 bases agree with TRBD1. CDR3 size: 15 residues. CDR1 and CDR2 (germline): MNHEY, SVGAGI. Trimming at V came to 4 bases and at J to 4 bases, leaving 7 bases not matched to a gene. The CDR3 protein is CASSFAGTANQPQHF. The CDR3 DNA sequence: TGTGCCAGCAGTTTCGCCGGGACAGCTAATCAGCCCCAGCATTTT.

This clone has only a few counts. The chain links TRBV27 to TRBJ1-1, with a possible D match to TRBD1 (6 bases). The CDR3 length is 14 residues. Germline loops: CDR1 MNHEY, CDR2 SMNVEV (reference sequence). V lost 0 bases and J lost 1, with 6 bases in between. The CDR3 region is CASSLSTGNTEAFF. DNA of the CDR3: TGTGCCAGCAGTTTATCGACAGGGAACACTGAAGCTTTCTTT.

The V and J genes are TRBV27 and TRBJ1-2, with D possibly TRBD1 on 6 matching bases. This CDR3 has 14 amino acids. Trimming removed 1 base from V and 7 bases from J, with 13 bases in between. The germline gives CDR1 MNHEY, CDR2 SMNVEV (reference sequence). The CDR3, as DNA: TGTGCCAGCAGTTTATATTCACAGGGTGGTGGCTACACCTTC. Its protein is CASSLYSQGGGYTF.

The chain couples TRBV5-1 to TRBJ2-1; D call uncertain. Germline V gene sequence: CDR1 SGHRS, CDR2 YFSETQ. V lost 4 bases to trimming and J lost 6 bases, with 5 bases between them. There are 11 residues in the CDR3. The CDR3 DNA sequence: TGCGCCAGCAGCACCAGCAATGAGCAGTTCTTC. It translates to CASSTSNEQFF. Using reference TRBV5-1 and TRBJ2-1 for the parts outside the CDR3, the full variable domain is KAGVTQTPRYLIKTRGQQVTLSCSPISGHRSVSWYQQTPGQGLQFLFEYFSETQRNKGNFPGRFSGRQFSNSRSEMNVSTLELGDSALYLCASSTSNEQFFGPGTRLTVL.

This clone has a single count. V usage is TRBV4-2 and J usage is TRBJ2-3; 13 positions match TRBD2. The CDR3 length is 17 residues. Germline loops: CDR1 LGHNA, CDR2 YNFKEQ. V lost 4 bases to trimming and J lost 1 base; unmatched junction nucleotides: 5. The CDR3 spells CASSLRLAGGRTDTQYF. DNA of the CDR3: TGTGCCAGCAGCCTCCGACTAGCGGGGGGTCGCACAGATACGCAGTATTTT.

This sequence joins TRBV28 and TRBJ2-7; no reliable D call. Germline CDR1 MDHEN, CDR2 SYDVKM. The CDR3 totals 14 residues. V was pared by 11 bases and J by 5 bases, with 22 bases between. This CDR3 reads CASTPGSPKHEQYF. DNA of the CDR3: TGTGCCTCTACCCCCGGGTCGCCGAAACACGAGCAGTACTTC.

The chain is built from TRBV5-1 and TRBJ2-2, with 11 bases that match TRBD1. The length of the CDR3 is 15 residues. Germline CDR1 is SGHRS and CDR2 is YFSETQ. V shed 6 bases, J shed 3 bases, and the junction held 4 bases outside the gene matches. In nucleotides, the CDR3 is TGCGCCAGCACCCCGGACAGGGGGCACACCGGGGAGCTGTTTTTT. Translation: CASTPDRGHTGELFF.

This clone has just a few counts. The rearrangement uses TRBV7-2 and TRBJ2-1, with D maybe TRBD1 (6 bases). The germline V and J ends were trimmed by 3 bases and 7 bases, with 22 bases remaining between them. The CDR3 totals 17 residues. From germline, CDR1 is SGHTA and CDR2 FQGNSA. The DNA for the CDR3 is TGTGCCAGCAGCTTGGCGTTAACAGGGAAGGCCGCGAATGAGCAGTTCTTC. This gives the protein CASSLALTGKAANEQFF.

The chain combines TRBV6-5 with TRBJ2-7; TRBD2 agrees at 9 bases. Germline assignment: CDR1 MNHEY and CDR2 SVGAGI. V trimming: 9 bases; J trimming: 0 bases; junction bases outside the gene matches: 9. This CDR3 comprises 15 residues. The CDR3 spells CASRTSVPSSYEQYF. The CDR3 DNA is TGTGCCAGTAGGACTAGCGTACCCAGCTCCTACGAGCAGTACTTC.

V usage is TRBV7-8 and J usage is TRBJ1-5, with 8 nucleotides matching TRBD1. CDR1 is SGHVS, CDR2 FQNEAQ, per germline. V trimming: 5 bases; J trimming: 2 bases; junction bases outside the gene matches: 2. The CDR3 loop spans 14 amino acids. CDR3 coding DNA: TGTGCCAGCAGCCAGGACAGGGGCAATCAGCCCCAGCATTTT. Protein product: CASSQDRGNQPQHF. Full variable domain (rest looked up from reference TRBV7-8 and TRBJ1-5): GAGVSQSPRYKVAKRGQDVALRCDPISGHVSLFWYQQALGQGPEFLTYFQNEAQLDKSGLPSDRFFAERPEGSVSTLKIQRTQQEDSAVYLCASSQDRGNQPQHFGDGTRLSIL.